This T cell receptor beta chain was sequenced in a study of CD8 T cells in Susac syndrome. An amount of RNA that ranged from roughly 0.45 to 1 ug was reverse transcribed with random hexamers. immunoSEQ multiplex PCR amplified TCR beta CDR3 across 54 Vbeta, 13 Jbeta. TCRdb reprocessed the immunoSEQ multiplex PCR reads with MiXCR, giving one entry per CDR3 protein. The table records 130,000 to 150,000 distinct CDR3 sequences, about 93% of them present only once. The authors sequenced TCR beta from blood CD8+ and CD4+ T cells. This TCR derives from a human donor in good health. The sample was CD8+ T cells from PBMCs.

CDR3: CASSYAETYEQYF. CDR3 nucleotide sequence: TGTGCCAGCAGTTACGCAGAGACCTACGAGCAGTACTTC. The chain links TRBV6-5 to TRBJ2-7; D remains unclear. The CDR3 sequence is 13 residues long. Trimming pared 2 bases from V and 2 bases from J, leaving 7 bases between. Germline V gene data show CDR1 as MNHEY and CDR2 as SVGAGI.